Included here is one T cell receptor (beta chain) sequence, with context. What it recognizes is unknown. Germline lookup yields CDR1 SGHRS and CDR2 YFSETQ. The CDR3 covers 13 residues. V gave up 0 bases and J gave up 5 bases, with 8 bases separating them. The study drew the donors from its approximately 120-subject validation cohort, separate from the approximately 700-subject first cohort. TCRdb's table, derived via immunoSEQ multiplex PCR, lists solely in-frame clones and lacks some. Of 78,000 or so clones listed, less than 96% were seen once; the top ten hold 1.6%. These data originate in a study of cytomegalovirus exposure and HLA in healthy donors. Study overall: The approximately 120 validation repertoires used the same platform as the roughly 670 first-cohort repertoires, a later analysis reported.

Findings of the study overall: Cytomegalovirus association was listed for approximately 160 TCR beta chains. First-cohort TCR clusters tended to co-occur in the approximately 120 validation repertoires, a later analysis found.

This clonotype was obtained from a man younger than 35 in good health and CMV-seropositive. The chain is built from TRBV5-1 and TRBJ2-5, with D hard to call. Sequencing used PBMCs. The DNA for the CDR3 is TGCGCCAGCAGCTTGGCCATTAGCGAGACCCAGTACTTC. Amino acid sequence: CASSLAISETQYF.